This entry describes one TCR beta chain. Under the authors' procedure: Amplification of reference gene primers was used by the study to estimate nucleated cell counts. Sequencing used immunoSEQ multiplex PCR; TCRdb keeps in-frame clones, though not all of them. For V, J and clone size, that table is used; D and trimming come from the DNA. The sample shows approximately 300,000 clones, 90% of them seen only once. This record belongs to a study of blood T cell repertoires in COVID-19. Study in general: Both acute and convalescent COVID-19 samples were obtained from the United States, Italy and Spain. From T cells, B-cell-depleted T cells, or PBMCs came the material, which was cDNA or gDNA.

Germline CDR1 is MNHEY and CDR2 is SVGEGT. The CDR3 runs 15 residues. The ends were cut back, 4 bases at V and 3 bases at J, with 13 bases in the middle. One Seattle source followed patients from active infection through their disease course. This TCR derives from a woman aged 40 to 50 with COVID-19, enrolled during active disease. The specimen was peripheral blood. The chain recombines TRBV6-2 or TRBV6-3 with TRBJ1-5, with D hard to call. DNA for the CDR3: TGTGCCAGCAGTTCCTTAGTCGGTTTCAATCAGCCCCAGCATTTT. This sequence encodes CASSSLVGFNQPQHF.